The 2 T cell receptor beta chains reported below all come from one sample, sequenced in a study of vaccination and CD4 T cells after COVID-19. This sample's treatment: approximately 9-day PBMC culture with coronavirus spike peptide pools or control peptides (ViraFEST assay). These receptors have no known antigen. The study sequenced cultured CD4+ T cell DNA using the Oncomine TCR Beta short-read assay. A single record per CDR3 protein comes from TCRdb applying MiXCR to the PCR reads. The data contain 20,000 to 25,000 distinct CDR3 sequences, approximately 59% of them singletons. Specimen: CD4+ T cells from blood, cultured in vitro, collected after SARS-CoV-2 vaccination. The receptors derive from a human donor who received a COVID-19 vaccine.

The chain links TRBV7-6 to TRBJ2-2, with D possibly being TRBD1 (6 bases). The CDR3 spans 13 residues. CDR1 and CDR2 from the germline V gene are SGHVS and FNYEAQ. V dropped 6 bases and J dropped 6 bases, with 11 bases sitting between them. CDR3 in DNA: TGTGCCAGCAGTCCCCAGGGGTCCGGGGAGCTGTTTTTT. Its translation is CASSPQGSGELFF. Full variable domain (rest looked up from reference TRBV7-6 and TRBJ2-2): GAGVSQSPRYKVTKRGQDVALRCDPISGHVSLYWYRQALGQGPEFLTYFNYEAQQDKSGLPNDRFSAERPEGSISTLTIQRTEQRDSAMYRCASSPQGSGELFFGEGSRLTVL.

This clonotype was recorded a few times. The chain recombines TRBV20-1 with TRBJ2-3; weak D call: TRBD2 (5 bases). The ends were cut back, 4 bases at V and 1 base at J, with 15 bases in the middle. The germline V gene has CDR1 DFQATT and CDR2 SNEGSKA (reference sequence). This CDR3 has 15 residues. The CDR3 bases are TGCAGTGCTATCTTTCGGGAACCCGGCACAGATACGCAGTATTTT. It specifies CSAIFREPGTDTQYF.